This T cell receptor beta chain comes out of a study of Ad26.COV2.S vaccination and SARS-CoV-2 variants (dated by TCRdb to about 2021). Looking at the study overall: Donors in the vaccine arm were drawn from COV1001, a multicentre, randomized, double-blind, placebo-controlled phase I-IIa trial testing Ad26.COV2.S in healthy adults. Ad26.COV2.S was given intramuscularly at 5x10^10 or 1x10^11 viral particles, as a single shot or as two shots 56 days apart. TCRbeta repertoire sequencing was used to assess the specificity and breadth of SARS-CoV-2-reactive T cell receptors after Ad26.COV2.S vaccination. The TCR-sequenced set comprised about 32 samples: approximately 19 Ad26.COV2.S vaccine recipients, 5 placebo recipients and 8 SARS-CoV-2 convalescent individuals. Trial participants were randomized into five groups of five: low-dose or high-dose Ad26.COV2.S given once or twice, or placebo on both occasions. Investigators did not know the trial group allocation while performing experiments and assessing outcomes. On the study overall, not on this receptor specifically: Vaccine and placebo recipients had comparable non-spike TCR breadth, which fits with the vaccine containing only spike. Higher spike-specific TCR breadth was observed in Ad26.COV2.S recipients than in placebo recipients (P = 0.0014). Substantial breadth of spike-specific CD8+ and CD4+ T cell responses was reported after vaccination. The study lacked the statistical power to compare responses across vaccine doses or regimens. According to the authors, total T cell responses may have been underestimated by the TCR breadth and depth analyses.

The immunoSEQ Assay was the method used to sequence TCRbeta CDR3 regions. After extraction, genomic DNA underwent amplification by bias-controlled multiplex PCR, followed by high-throughput sequencing. Under the source paper's analysis protocol: To quantify the absolute abundance of every unique TCRbeta CDR3 region, sequences were collapsed and filtered. T cell fraction was estimated by normalizing TCRbeta template counts to usable DNA, which was measured by amplifying reference genes present in all nucleated cells. Repertoire TCRs were annotated as SARS-CoV-2-specific when V gene, CDR3 amino acid sequence and J gene were exactly matched to a known reactive TCR set. The reference SARS-CoV-2 TCR set was derived from MIRA and filtered for enrichment in COVID-19-positive ImmuneCODE repertoires, a step that removed public or cross-reactive TCRs. Based on the MIRA antigens, annotated TCRs were further analysed at the level of specific ORF or position within ORF. Breadth was defined as the number of annotated unique rearrangements divided by the total number of unique productive rearrangements, and depth was defined as the summed frequency of the annotated unique rearrangements. TCR breadth was compared between groups using two-sided Wilcoxon rank-sum tests. The table comes from immuneACCESS by way of TCRdb, which keeps in-frame sequences with V and J called. Part of the clones is missing from these tables; in studies checked, under half for an unresolved V gene and the rest for unknown reasons. From that table come the V and J calls and clone size; the DNA was used to work out D and trimming. The sample table holds fewer than 300,000 clones, of which 87% were seen once. The ten largest clones add up to 3% to 4% of the sample.

In regard to this clone: There is no known antigen for this receptor. At one of its ends the junction is not consistent with the germline gene, which may arise from a read error. Within the sample, other DNA sequences also encode this same CDR3.

In light of the paper, this sample's treatment or condition label describes: some 20 received Ad26.COV2.S at low or high dose, single or two shots; 5 received placebo; per-sample allocation not given. For vaccine and placebo recipients, repertoires were sequenced using samples collected on day 63 after the first injection. Cohort 1b enrolled 25 adults aged 18-55 years at a single site in Boston, USA, between 29 July and 7 August 2020. Ad26.COV2.S consisted of a replication-incompetent adenovirus type 26 vector by which a prefusion-stabilized SARS-CoV-2 spike protein from the original Wuhan strain was expressed. There are 14 amino acids in the CDR3, from cysteine to phenylalanine inclusive. Here the CDR3 DNA is all that survives: 42 bases in frame from base 1. CDR1 SGDLS and CDR2 YYNGEE are derived from the germline V gene.

This specimen was peripheral blood, taken in a trial of Ad26.COV2.S vaccine versus placebo. This receptor was identified in a person aged 18 to 59 who received the Ad26.COV2.S COVID-19 vaccine or a placebo. The rearrangement joined TRBV9 to TRBJ1-1; no D gene call is confident. Here the CDR3 is given as CASSVGNMNTEAFF. The nucleotides read TGTGCCAGCAGCGTAGGCAACATGAATACTGAAGCTTTCTTT.